This TCR beta chain stems from a study of cytomegalovirus exposure and HLA in healthy donors. Study-level points and caveats: Subsequent analysis found a tendency for first-cohort TCR clusters to co-occur within the 110 or so validation repertoires. The authors listed 180 or so TCR beta chains as cytomegalovirus-associated. In vitro, a few CMV-associated chains proved specific for CMV antigens.

Germline V gives CDR1 MGHRA, CDR2 YSYEKL. This CDR3 has 13 amino acids. Deletions cut 4 bases from V and 3 bases from J, with 10 bases between. In the case of this clone: The antigen remains undetermined.

Libraries were prepared by immunoSEQ multiplex PCR; TCRdb keeps only in-frame clonotypes and omits some of them. The table has some 250,000 clones, 75% to 90% seen once. Among the 120 subjects of the validation cohort, separate from the roughly 670-subject first cohort, were the donors. Source material: PBMCs. The clonotype originates from a woman younger than 45 in good health and CMV-seropositive. The chain employs TRBV4-1 and TRBJ2-7; possible D gene TRBD2, 5 bases. The CDR3, as DNA: TGCGCCAGCAGCCCGGACTGGAACTACGAGCAGTACTTC. It specifies CASSPDWNYEQYF.